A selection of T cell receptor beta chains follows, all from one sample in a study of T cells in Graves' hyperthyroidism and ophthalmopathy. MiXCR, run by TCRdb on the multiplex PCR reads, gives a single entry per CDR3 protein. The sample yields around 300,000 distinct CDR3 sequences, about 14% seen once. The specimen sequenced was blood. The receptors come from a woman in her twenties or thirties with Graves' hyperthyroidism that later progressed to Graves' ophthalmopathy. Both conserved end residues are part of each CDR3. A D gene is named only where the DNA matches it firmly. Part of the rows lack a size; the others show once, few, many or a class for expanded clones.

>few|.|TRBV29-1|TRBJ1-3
TGCAGCGTTGATGAAGGGGGAACTGGAAACACCATATATTTT
CSVDEGGTGNTIYF
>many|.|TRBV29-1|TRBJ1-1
TGCAGCGCTTTGCAGGATTCCGGTGAAGCTTTCTTT
CSALQDSGEAFF
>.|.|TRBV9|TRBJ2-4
TGTGCCAGCAGCGTAGATAGCTCGGCCAATTCAAAGAACATTCAGTACTTC
CASSVDSSANSKNIQYF
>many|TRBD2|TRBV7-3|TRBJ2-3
TGTGCCAGCAGCTTAATGGCGGGAGGGCCAGGTACGCAGTATTTT
CASSLMAGGPGTQYF
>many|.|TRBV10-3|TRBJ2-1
TGTGCCATCAGTGAACAGGCGCCCTACAATGAGCAGTTCTTC
CAISEQAPYNEQFF
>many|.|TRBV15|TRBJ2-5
TGTGCTTCCACTCGGACAGACCAAGAGACCCAGTACTTC
CASTRTDQETQYF
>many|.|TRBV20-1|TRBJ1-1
TGCAGTGCTAGAGGGGGGACCCGGGGGTCTGAAGCTTTCTTT
CSARGGTRGSEAFF
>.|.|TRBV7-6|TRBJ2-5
TGTGCCAGCAGCGCCTGGACAGACCAAGAGACCCAGTACTTC
CASSAWTDQETQYF
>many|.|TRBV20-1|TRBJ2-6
TGCAGTGCTAGAGAGGAGGGGGCCTCGAAGGAAGGGGCCAACGTCCTGACTTTC
CSAREEGASKEGANVLTF
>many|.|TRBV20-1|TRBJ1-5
TGCAGTGCTCAGGGACCCTCCAATCAGCCCCAGCATTTT
CSAQGPSNQPQHF
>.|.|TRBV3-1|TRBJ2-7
TGTGCCAGCAGCCATGCGTCCATGGGGTCTTCCTACGAGCAGTGCTTC
CASSHASMGSSYEQCF
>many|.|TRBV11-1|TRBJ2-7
TGTGCCAGCAGCGACCGGGCCTCGGGCGAGCAGTACTTC
CASSDRASGEQYF
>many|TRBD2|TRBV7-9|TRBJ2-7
TGTGCCAGCAGCTTAGGACTAGCGGAGCAGTACTTC
CASSLGLAEQYF
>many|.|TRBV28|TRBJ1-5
TGTGCCAGCAGTTTATGGGGGGGAATTAGCAATCAGCCCCAGCATTTT
CASSLWGGISNQPQHF
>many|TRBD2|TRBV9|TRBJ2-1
TGTGCCAGCAGCGTAGGGATAGCGGGAGCGACCTCCTACAATGAGCAGTTCTTC
CASSVGIAGATSYNEQFF
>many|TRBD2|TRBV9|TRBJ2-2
TGTGCCAGCAGCCGTTTAGCGGGGTACACCGGGGAGCTGTTTTTT
CASSRLAGYTGELFF
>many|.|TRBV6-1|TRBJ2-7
TGTGCCAGCAGTGTCAACCGGGGGTTCTCCTCCTACGAGCAGTACTTC
CASSVNRGFSSYEQYF
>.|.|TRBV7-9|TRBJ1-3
TGTGCCAGCAGCTTAGGAGGGGCCACCATATATTTT
CASSLGGATIYF
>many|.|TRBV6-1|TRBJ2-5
TGTGCCAGCAGTTCGGAAGGACAGACCAACCAAGAGACCCAGTACTTC
CASSSEGQTNQETQYF
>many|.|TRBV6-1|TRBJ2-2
TGTGCCAGCAGTCCCGGACAGAGCAACACCGGGGAGCTGTTTTTT
CASSPGQSNTGELFF
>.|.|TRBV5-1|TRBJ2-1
TGCGCCAGCAGCTTGGCGGTAAATTGGTTCTTC
CASSLAVNWFF
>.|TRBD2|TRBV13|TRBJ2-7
TGTGCCAGCAGCCTACGGTTGACTAGCGGGGCATACGAGCAGTACTTC
CASSLRLTSGAYEQYF
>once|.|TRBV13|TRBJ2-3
TGTGCCAGCAGCACAAACAGGGAGCGCACAGATACGCAGTATTTT
CASSTNRERTDTQYF
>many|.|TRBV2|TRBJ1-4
TGTGCCAGCAGTGATGAGGAAAAACTGTTTTTT
CASSDEEKLFF
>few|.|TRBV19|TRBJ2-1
TGTGCCAGTAACACACAGGCCTCCTACAATGAGCAGTTCTTC
CASNTQASYNEQFF
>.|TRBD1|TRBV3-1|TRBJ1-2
TGTGCCAGCAGCCAGGAGACAGGGGCAGATGGCTACACCTTC
CASSQETGADGYTF
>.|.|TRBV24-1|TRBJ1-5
TGTGCCACCAGTGAGGGCAGGGGCTATAGCAATCAGCCCCAGCATTTT
CATSEGRGYSNQPQHF
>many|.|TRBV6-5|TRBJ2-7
TGTGCCAGCAGTTACTCGAACAGGGATTACGAGCAGTACTTC
CASSYSNRDYEQYF
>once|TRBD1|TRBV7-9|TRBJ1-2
TGTGCCAGCAGCCGCGGACAGGGATCCGGCTACACCTTC
CASSRGQGSGYTF
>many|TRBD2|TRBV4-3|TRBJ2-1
TGCGCCAGCAGCGCTCAACTAGCGGGAGTGTACAATGAGCAGTTCTTC
CASSAQLAGVYNEQFF
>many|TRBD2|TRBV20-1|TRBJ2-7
TGCAGTGCTAGAGAAAGACTAGCGGGAGTTTCCTACGAGCAGTACTTC
CSARERLAGVSYEQYF
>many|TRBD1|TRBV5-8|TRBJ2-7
TGTGCCAGCAGCGCCGGGACAGGGGGCGGGTACGAGCAGTACTTC
CASSAGTGGGYEQYF